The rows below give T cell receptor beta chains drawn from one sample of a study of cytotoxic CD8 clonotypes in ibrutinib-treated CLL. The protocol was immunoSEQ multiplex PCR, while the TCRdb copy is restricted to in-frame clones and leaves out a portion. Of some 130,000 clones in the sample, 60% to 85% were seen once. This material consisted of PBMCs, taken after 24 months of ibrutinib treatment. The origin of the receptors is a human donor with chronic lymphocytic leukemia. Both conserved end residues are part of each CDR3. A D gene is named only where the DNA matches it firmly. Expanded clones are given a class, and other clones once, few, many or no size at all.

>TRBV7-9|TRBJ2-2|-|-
TGTGCCAGCAGCTTAGAGGGGACCGGGGAGCTGTTTTTT
CASSLEGTGELFF
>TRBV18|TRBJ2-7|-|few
TGTGCCAGCTCACCCCGGACGGGATCCTACGAGCAGTACTTC
CASSPRTGSYEQYF
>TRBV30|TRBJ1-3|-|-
TGTGCCTGGAGTCGGGGGGAAAGCTCTGGAAACACCATATATTTT
CAWSRGESSGNTIYF
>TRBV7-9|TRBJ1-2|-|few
TGTGCCAGCACCAAGACCCCAGACTATGGCTACACCTTC
CASTKTPDYGYTF
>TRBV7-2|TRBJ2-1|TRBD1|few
TGTGCCAGCAGCTCAGGACAGGGTCAGTTCTTC
CASSSGQGQFF
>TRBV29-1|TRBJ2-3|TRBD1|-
TGCAGCGTTGGCCCGGGACAGTCCACAGATACGCAGTATTTT
CSVGPGQSTDTQYF
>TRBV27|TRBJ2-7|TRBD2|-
TGTGCCAGCAGTTTAAGGGGTCTAGCGGGAGCCCCCTACGAGCAGTACTTC
CASSLRGLAGAPYEQYF
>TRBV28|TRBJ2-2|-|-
TGTGCCAGCGGGGGGTACACCGGGGAGCTGTTTTTT
CASGGYTGELFF
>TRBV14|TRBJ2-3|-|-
TGTGCCAGCAGCCAAGATAGGGCAGCCACAGATACGCAGTATTTT
CASSQDRAATDTQYF
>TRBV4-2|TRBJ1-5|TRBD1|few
TGTGCCAGCAGCCAAGACCCGACAGGGTTCCTCAATCAGCCCCAGCATTTT
CASSQDPTGFLNQPQHF
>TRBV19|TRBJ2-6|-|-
TGTGCCAGTAGTGGGTCGGCGGGGTCCAACGTCCTGACTTTC
CASSGSAGSNVLTF
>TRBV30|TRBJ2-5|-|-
TGTGCCTGGAGTGTACAGGGGCGGGGGACCCAGTACTTC
CAWSVQGRGTQYF
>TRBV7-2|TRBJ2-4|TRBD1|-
TGTGCCAGCAGCCCGACAGGGGTAAACATTCAGTACTTC
CASSPTGVNIQYF
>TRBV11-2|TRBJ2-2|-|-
TGTGCCAGCAGCGCCCAGGGGACGGGACCCGCCGGGGAGCTGTTTTTT
CASSAQGTGPAGELFF
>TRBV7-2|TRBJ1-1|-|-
TGTGCCAGCAGCTTAGCGCGAGGGGGTAACACTGAAGCTTTCTTT
CASSLARGGNTEAFF
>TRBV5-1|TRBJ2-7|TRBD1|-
TGCGCCAGCAGCTTCCCGCCGGGACAGGGGGCCTACGAGCAGTACTTC
CASSFPPGQGAYEQYF
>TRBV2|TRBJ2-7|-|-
TGTGCCAGCATCATCGACCCGGGGTCCTACGAGCAGTACTTC
CASIIDPGSYEQYF
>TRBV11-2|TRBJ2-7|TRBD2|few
TGTGCCAGCAGCTTCCCGGGACTAGGGACCTACGAGCAGTACTTC
CASSFPGLGTYEQYF
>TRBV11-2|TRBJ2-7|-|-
TGTGCCAGCAGCTTATCGACAGGCACCTACGAGCAGTACTTC
CASSLSTGTYEQYF
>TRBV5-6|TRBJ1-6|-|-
TGTGCCAGCAGCTTGGGGGGACCGGGCAGCTCCTATAATTCACCCCTCCACTTT
CASSLGGPGSSYNSPLHF
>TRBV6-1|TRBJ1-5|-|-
TGTGCCAGCAGTGAAGTAGGGGGGAGCAATCAGCCCCAGCATTTT
CASSEVGGSNQPQHF
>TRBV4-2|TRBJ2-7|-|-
TGTGCCAGCAGCCGGGACAAGACCTACGAGCAGTGCTTC
CASSRDKTYEQCF
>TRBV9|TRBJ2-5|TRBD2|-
TGTGCCAGCAGCGTAGCCCCAGCGGGAGGCGAGACCCAGTACTTC
CASSVAPAGGETQYF
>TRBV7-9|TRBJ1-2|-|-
TGTGCCAGCAGCTTAGGCCAGGGTGGGAACTATGGCTACACCTTC
CASSLGQGGNYGYTF
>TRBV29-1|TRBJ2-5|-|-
TGCAGCGTTGAACAGGGCGGGCCTCAAGAGACCCAGTACTTC
CSVEQGGPQETQYF
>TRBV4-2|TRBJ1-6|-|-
TGTGCCAGCAGCCAAGTCGCACAGGTAGAAGGTTCACCCCTCCACTTT
CASSQVAQVEGSPLHF
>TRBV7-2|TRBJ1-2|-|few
TGTGCCAGCAGGACGGCGCCGAATGGCTACACCTTC
CASRTAPNGYTF
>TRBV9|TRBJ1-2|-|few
TGTGCCAGCAGCGTAGAGTTGGATCACTATGGCTACACCTTC
CASSVELDHYGYTF
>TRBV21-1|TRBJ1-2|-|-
TGTGCCAGCAGCAAAGCCTCTTCGGGCACTTATGGCTACACCTTC
CASSKASSGTYGYTF
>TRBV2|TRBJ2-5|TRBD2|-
TGTGCCAGCAGTGCGCTAGCGGGAGTCGGGGAGACCCAGTACTTC
CASSALAGVGETQYF
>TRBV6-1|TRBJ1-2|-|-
TGTGCCAGCAGTGAAATGCGGGGGGCGGCTGTCTATGGCTACACCTTC
CASSEMRGAAVYGYTF
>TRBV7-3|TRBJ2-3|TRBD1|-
TGTGCCAGCAGCTTAAGGGGGACAGGGCAGTATTTT
CASSLRGTGQYF
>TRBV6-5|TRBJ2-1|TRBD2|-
TGTGCCATTTCAGATGGTAGCGGGGAGGTAAATGAGCAGTTCTTC
CAISDGSGEVNEQFF
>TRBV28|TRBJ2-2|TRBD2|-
TGTGCCAGCAATTCCCAGGGACTAGCGGGGGGCGACACCGGGGAGCTGTTTTTT
CASNSQGLAGGDTGELFF
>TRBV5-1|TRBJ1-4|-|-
TGCGCCAGCAGCCCCGGCCGGGGCCCTAATGAAAAACTGTTTTTT
CASSPGRGPNEKLFF
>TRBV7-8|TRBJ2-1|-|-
TGTGCCAGCACCCAGTACAATGAGCAGTTCTTC
CASTQYNEQFF
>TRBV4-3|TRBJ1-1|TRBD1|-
TGCGCCAGCAGCCTACAGGACAGGGCGAACACTGAAGCTTTCTTT
CASSLQDRANTEAFF
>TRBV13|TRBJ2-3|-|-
TGTGCCAGCAGCCCCCCGGCGGGGGATACGCAGTATTTT
CASSPPAGDTQYF
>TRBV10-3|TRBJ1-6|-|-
TGTGCCATCGGGGGACAACCACCCCTCCACTTT
CAIGGQPPLHF
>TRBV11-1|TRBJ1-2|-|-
TGTGCCAGCAGCTCCGGAGGTTATGGCTACACCTTC
CASSSGGYGYTF
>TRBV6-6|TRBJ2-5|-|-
TGTGCCAGCAAACAGGGTTGGGGAGAGACCCAGTACTTC
CASKQGWGETQYF
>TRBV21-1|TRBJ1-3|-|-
TGTGCCAGCAGTCCGACAGCCTCTGGAAACACCATATATTTT
CASSPTASGNTIYF
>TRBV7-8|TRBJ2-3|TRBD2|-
TGTGCCAGCAGCTTAGTTGTGACTAGCAGCACAGATACGCAGTATTTT
CASSLVVTSSTDTQYF
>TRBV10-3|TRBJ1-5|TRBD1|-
TGTGCCACCACCCAACAACCGGGACAGGGGTTCTATAGCAATCAGCCCCAGCATTTT
CATTQQPGQGFYSNQPQHF
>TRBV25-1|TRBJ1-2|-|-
TGTGCCAGCGGCCCAGGGTGGGGCTACACCTTC
CASGPGWGYTF
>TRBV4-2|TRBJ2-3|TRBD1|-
TGTGCCAGCAGCCAGGGGGACAGGCCGCCGGATACGCAGTATTTT
CASSQGDRPPDTQYF
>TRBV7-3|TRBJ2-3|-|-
TGTGCCAGCAGCCCCAGGACACCTGATACGCAGTATTTT
CASSPRTPDTQYF
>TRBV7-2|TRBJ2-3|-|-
TGTGCCAGCAGCACCCCTGGGGGTACGCAGTATTTT
CASSTPGGTQYF
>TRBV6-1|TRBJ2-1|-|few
TGTGCCAGCGGCTTCACTAGTCTGCGGACGGATGAGCAGTTCTTC
CASGFTSLRTDEQFF
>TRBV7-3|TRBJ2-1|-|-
TGTGCCAGCAGCCCCGAACTACGTGGCGGTGAGCAGTTCTTC
CASSPELRGGEQFF